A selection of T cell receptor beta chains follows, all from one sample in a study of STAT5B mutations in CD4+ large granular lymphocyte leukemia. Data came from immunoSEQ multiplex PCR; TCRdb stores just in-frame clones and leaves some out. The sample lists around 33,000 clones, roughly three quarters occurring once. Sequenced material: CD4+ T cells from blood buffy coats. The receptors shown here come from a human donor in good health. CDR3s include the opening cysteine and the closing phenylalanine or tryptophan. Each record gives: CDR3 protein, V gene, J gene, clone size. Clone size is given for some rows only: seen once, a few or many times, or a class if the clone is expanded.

cdr3_aa: CAWSELYPESPLHF
v_call: TRBV30
j_call: TRBJ1-6
clone_size: NA

cdr3_aa: CASSPGHLSNQPQHF
v_call: TRBV7-9
j_call: TRBJ1-5
clone_size: few

cdr3_aa: CAWRGDGVGNQPQHF
v_call: TRBV30
j_call: TRBJ1-5
clone_size: once

cdr3_aa: CASREGEEDSPLHF
v_call: TRBV9
j_call: TRBJ1-6
clone_size: NA

cdr3_aa: CASSAQGFGNTIYF
v_call: TRBV13
j_call: TRBJ1-3
clone_size: NA

cdr3_aa: CASSPRVVAGELFF
v_call: TRBV2
j_call: TRBJ2-2
clone_size: NA

cdr3_aa: CASSFGLAGGPDTGELFF
v_call: TRBV11-3
j_call: TRBJ2-2
clone_size: NA

cdr3_aa: CASSEAGRDYEQYF
v_call: TRBV6-1
j_call: NA
clone_size: NA

cdr3_aa: CACQPPGTRYEQYF
v_call: TRBV30
j_call: TRBJ2-7
clone_size: few

cdr3_aa: CASSQGVGTEAFF
v_call: TRBV4-2
j_call: TRBJ1-1
clone_size: few

cdr3_aa: CASGSGAGVEQFF
v_call: TRBV11-3
j_call: TRBJ2-1
clone_size: NA

cdr3_aa: CASSFPGTGGTEQFF
v_call: TRBV7-9
j_call: TRBJ2-1
clone_size: NA

cdr3_aa: CASTVGEKLFF
v_call: TRBV21-1
j_call: TRBJ1-4
clone_size: NA

cdr3_aa: CASSLSQRYNEQFF
v_call: TRBV27
j_call: TRBJ2-1
clone_size: NA

cdr3_aa: CASSLDGRGTDTQYF
v_call: TRBV5-1
j_call: TRBJ2-3
clone_size: once

cdr3_aa: CAISETYTATQGWNIQYF
v_call: TRBV10-3
j_call: TRBJ2-4
clone_size: NA

cdr3_aa: CASSLGNTEAFF
v_call: TRBV28
j_call: TRBJ1-1
clone_size: few

cdr3_aa: CASSVGAGGYEQYF
v_call: TRBV9
j_call: TRBJ2-7
clone_size: NA

cdr3_aa: CASSPRKGTEAFF
v_call: TRBV18
j_call: TRBJ1-1
clone_size: once

cdr3_aa: CAWSLSWQNTEAFF
v_call: TRBV30
j_call: TRBJ1-1
clone_size: NA

cdr3_aa: CASSLTSGRSIRNEQFF
v_call: TRBV14
j_call: TRBJ2-1
clone_size: NA

cdr3_aa: CSVFGPTGMNTEAFF
v_call: TRBV29-1
j_call: TRBJ1-1
clone_size: NA

cdr3_aa: CSVEQGFSLYGYTF
v_call: TRBV29-1
j_call: TRBJ1-2
clone_size: NA

cdr3_aa: CASSLWRAGELFF
v_call: TRBV27
j_call: TRBJ2-2
clone_size: NA

cdr3_aa: CASSVTDSGNTIYF
v_call: TRBV9
j_call: TRBJ1-3
clone_size: medium-sized

cdr3_aa: CASRPGQSSSYNEQFF
v_call: TRBV7-9
j_call: TRBJ2-1
clone_size: NA

cdr3_aa: CASSRLLAGGTLSSYEQYF
v_call: TRBV13
j_call: TRBJ2-7
clone_size: NA

cdr3_aa: CASSLERWGGTTDTQYF
v_call: TRBV7-9
j_call: TRBJ2-3
clone_size: NA

cdr3_aa: CASSVGTHTNQPQHF
v_call: TRBV9
j_call: TRBJ1-5
clone_size: NA

cdr3_aa: CASSVTGADTQYF
v_call: TRBV7-2
j_call: TRBJ2-3
clone_size: NA

cdr3_aa: CASSTTSGQPQHF
v_call: TRBV7-3
j_call: TRBJ1-5
clone_size: NA

cdr3_aa: CASGFAGDRSSYNSPLHF
v_call: TRBV28
j_call: TRBJ1-6
clone_size: NA

cdr3_aa: CASSTRTGGNEKLFF
v_call: TRBV6-1
j_call: TRBJ1-4
clone_size: NA

cdr3_aa: CAWSGSSGGKETQYF
v_call: TRBV30
j_call: TRBJ2-5
clone_size: NA

cdr3_aa: CASSPLRDSYYNEQFF
v_call: TRBV14
j_call: TRBJ2-1
clone_size: NA

cdr3_aa: CASSIGFVSETEAFF
v_call: TRBV19
j_call: TRBJ1-1
clone_size: few

cdr3_aa: CAWKVSGGYEQYF
v_call: TRBV30
j_call: TRBJ2-7
clone_size: NA

cdr3_aa: CASGNGLTQYF
v_call: TRBV12-5
j_call: TRBJ2-5
clone_size: once

cdr3_aa: CSVEDFRANYGYTF
v_call: TRBV29-1
j_call: TRBJ1-2
clone_size: NA

cdr3_aa: CASSFGRHPEKLFF
v_call: TRBV11-2
j_call: TRBJ1-4
clone_size: NA

cdr3_aa: CASSPAGSRANYGYTF
v_call: TRBV5-1
j_call: TRBJ1-2
clone_size: few

cdr3_aa: CAWSGTVNQPQHF
v_call: TRBV30
j_call: TRBJ1-5
clone_size: NA

cdr3_aa: CASSRGGSRVAGNGGELFF
v_call: TRBV5-4
j_call: TRBJ2-2
clone_size: NA

cdr3_aa: CSGGRKNTEAFF
v_call: TRBV29-1
j_call: TRBJ1-1
clone_size: NA

cdr3_aa: CASSYSTGSEQYF
v_call: TRBV2
j_call: TRBJ2-7
clone_size: NA